This T cell receptor (beta chain) was recorded in a study of T cells after yellow fever vaccination (dated by TCRdb to between 2019 and 2020). As for the study more broadly: Libraries from fractions with low cell numbers were prepared with the SMART-Seq v4 Ultra Low Input RNA kit. Two healthy male donors made up the cohort, one aged 18 to 29 years and the other aged 30 to 40 years. Blood was drawn at multiple timepoints before and after primary and secondary immunization, with bulk PBMC replicates and cell subsets isolated. To follow T-cell clones before and after primary and booster YFV17D yellow fever vaccination, bulk TCR alpha and beta repertoires were sequenced over time. General findings and caveats noted by the study authors: After the booster, most of the clones that had expanded following primary vaccination were detected again (96% of CD4 and roughly 88% of CD8), which suggests that memory was broadly maintained. A small fraction of clonotypes appeared in both the CD4 and CD8 compartments, likely as a result of convergent recombination. Compared with the primary T-cell response, the secondary T-cell response was faster but weaker, reaching its peak on day 5 rather than on day 15. Only a couple of donors were included in the study, so the extent to which the findings can be generalized is limited. Because abundant contaminating clonotypes from the bulk population could be contained in FACS-sorted repertoires, computational filtering was required.

For CDR1 and CDR2, the germline V gene lists WSHSY and SAAADI. Taken from cysteine to phenylalanine, the CDR3 has 12 residues. Only the CDR3 DNA stays, 36 bases, in frame from base 1. Trimming takes 3 bases from V and 8 bases from J, and the germline ends sit 7 bases apart. To note about this clonotype: Its antigen specificity is not known. Within one base of it there is no much larger clone, and no base qualities were kept.

The treatment or condition label, read with the paper, signifies: live attenuated yellow fever vaccine strain. Two biological replicates of bulk PBMCs were collected at each blood-draw timepoint. A standard Ficoll-Paque protocol was used to isolate PBMCs from peripheral blood. RNA was extracted with TriZol from bulk PBMCs, CD4 and CD8 fractions, and dextramer-positive and dextramer-negative fractions. Synthesis of TCR cDNA relied on 5'RACE template switching, a step that introduced a universal primer site along with unique molecular identifiers. Priming for cDNA synthesis came from both the TCR alpha and TCR beta constant segments. Two PCR steps were used to amplify libraries, with sample barcodes and sequencing adapters being added in the second step. Sequencing of libraries was done on Illumina HiSeq 2500 (2x100 bp) or NovaSeq (2x150 bp). The study's processing was this. MIGEC handled demultiplexing of reads and collapsing into UMI consensus sequences, while MiXCR performed V(D)J alignment. Vaccine-responding clonotypes were identified with edgeR using replicate PBMC samples, with FDR below 0.01 and a log2 fold change above 5 up to day 15 being required. CD4 or CD8 identity was assigned to each bulk clonotype according to whether the clonotype was present at higher abundance in the sequenced CD4 repertoire or the sequenced CD8 repertoire. TCRdb handled the public reads itself, with Q25 trimming in fastp and clone calling in MiXCR, and kept productive beta chains. All rows with the same CDR3 protein become a single entry with the most common DNA and genes. These V and J calls rely on TCRdb rather than the paper's analysis. The sample profile shows hundreds of thousands of distinct CDR3 sequences; 7.5% to 9% of them were found once. The ten largest make up about a sixth of the sample.

Material: PBMCs, obtained on the day of the first yellow fever vaccination. The receptor was isolated from a man younger than 35 who received the YFV17D yellow fever vaccine. Recombination joined TRBV10-2 with TRBJ2-2; the D gene assignment is ambiguous. The DNA sequence is TGCGCCAGCAGTGAACGAACAGGGGAGCTGTTTTTT. It is translated as CASSERTGELFF.